Below, 23 T cell receptor beta chains from the same sample are listed, as sequenced in a study of kidney transplant recipient with SARS-CoV-2 infection. Each CDR3 protein gets one entry after TCRdb re-called the reads with MiXCR. The sample has approximately 250,000 distinct CDR3 sequences; more than 25% are singletons. The sequencing here drew on a blood sample, taken at baseline and around day 110 from a kidney transplant recipient. These receptor sequences come from a young adult male patient who had COVID-19 and was a kidney transplant recipient. Some T cells may have come from the graft donor.

Details on this clonotype: Compared with germline, one end of the junction differs, possibly owing to a read error. This chain connects TRBV20-1 to TRBJ2-2; either TRBD1 or TRBD2 may supply D (5 bases each). CDR1 and CDR2 (germline): DFQATT, SNEGSKA (reference sequence). This CDR3 comprises 15 residues. In nucleotides, the CDR3 is TGCAGTGCTAGAGAACAGGTTGGAGTGCCCGGGGAGCTGTTGTTT. As protein: CSAREQVGVPGELLF.

This clonotype appeared many times. The chain combines TRBV25-1 with TRBJ1-2; D is unresolved. The germline gives CDR1 MGHDK, CDR2 SYGVNS. CDR3 size: 17 residues. V was shortened by 5 bases and J by 4 bases, with 23 bases between the two germline ends. CDR3 in amino acids: CASSNWEELGKTYGYTF. The CDR3 DNA reads TGTGCCAGCAGTAACTGGGAAGAACTGGGAAAGACCTATGGCTACACCTTC.

This clonotype was seen repeatedly, ten times or more. CDR3: CASSRASGLVTHEQYF. In DNA, the CDR3 is TGTGCCAGCAGCCGAGCCTCGGGACTAGTAACCCACGAGCAGTACTTC. V and J are TRBV14 and TRBJ2-7, with TRBD2 identical over 8 bases. The CDR3 totals 16 residues. Germline loops: CDR1 SGHDN, CDR2 FVKESK. The V segment lost 4 bases and the J segment 5 bases; nucleotides outside the gene matches: 13.

A remark on this clonotype: A clone one base away is much larger, so this may be a read error. This chain joins TRBV6-1 and TRBJ1-2; D call uncertain. Germline lookup yields CDR1 MNHNS and CDR2 SASEGT. The CDR3 runs 17 residues. The CDR3 reads CASSTHRGGRKTYGHTF. Here the CDR3 DNA reads TGTGCCAGCAGTACGCATCGAGGTGGGAGAAAGACCTATGGCCACACCTTC.

As concerns this clonotype: One base away lies a much larger clone, so this may be a sequencing read error. The CDR3 bases are TGTGCCAGCTCACCTGACGGGAACTACGAGCAGTACTTC. Its translation is CASSPDGNYEQYF. This rearrangement joins TRBV18 to TRBJ2-7; possibly TRBD2 for D (5 bases). Per the germline V gene, CDR1 is KGHSH and CDR2 is LQKENI. Trimming pared 3 bases from V and 3 bases from J, leaving 9 bases between. The CDR3 extends over 13 amino acids.

The table lists this clonotype with many counts. The chain uses TRBV3-1 and TRBJ1-1; D not certain. Trimming left V 5 bases short and J 4 bases short, with 23 bases between. Germline values: CDR1 LGHDT, CDR2 YNNKEL (reference sequence). This CDR3 contains 17 residues. CDR3 loop: CASSCLYPISIRTEAFF. The CDR3 DNA reads TGTGCCAGCAGCTGCCTCTATCCCATTTCAATTCGCACTGAAGCTTTCTTT. Drawing the rest from reference TRBV3-1 and TRBJ1-1, the complete variable domain is DTAVSQTPKYLVTQMGNDKSIKCEQNLGHDTMYWYKQDSKKFLKIMFSYNNKELIINETVPNRFSPKSPDKAHLNLHINSLELGDSAVYFCASSCLYPISIRTEAFFGQGTRLTVV.

This rearrangement joins TRBV2 to TRBJ1-5; no reliable D call. Germline loops: CDR1 SNHLY, CDR2 FYNNEI. The CDR3 consists of 16 residues. V was clipped by 3 bases and J by 0 bases, with 12 bases between them. DNA of the CDR3: TGTGCCAGCAGTGAGGATCGGGCAATTAGCAATCAGCCCCAGCATTTT. Translated: CASSEDRAISNQPQHF.

This clonotype was counted ten times or more. This chain links TRBV6-5 with TRBJ1-2; D is undetermined. CDR3 length equals 17 residues. Germline V lookup: CDR1 MNHEY, CDR2 SVGAGI. Trimming removed 4 bases at V and 4 bases at J, with 22 bases between. CDR3 nucleotide sequence: TGTGCCAGCAGTTGTGTTGAGGAATGTAGAAAGACCTATGGCTACACCTTC. This sequence encodes CASSCVEECRKTYGYTF.

This clonotype was counted once. A read error may account for a junction end that differs from germline. The chain combines TRBV7-9 with TRBJ1-6, with D possibly TRBD1 on 5 matching bases. Germline-derived CDR1 and CDR2 are SEHNR and FQNEAQ (reference sequence). The CDR3 extends over 14 amino acids. This CDR3 is CASSPGPYNPPLHF. The CDR3 region has the DNA TGTGCCAGCAGCCCGGGACCTTATAATCCACCCCTCCACTTT.

This rearrangement joins TRBV5-4 to TRBJ2-3, with a possible D match to TRBD2 (6 bases). V was pared by 3 bases and J by 3 bases, with 11 bases between. The CDR3 consists of 14 residues. The V gene's germline CDR1 is SGHNT and CDR2 YYREEE (reference sequence). CDR3 in amino acids: CASSSPGLTDTQYF. CDR3 nucleotide sequence: TGTGCCAGCAGCTCACCGGGACTTACAGATACGCAGTATTTT.

On this clonotype itself: Given a much more abundant clone one base away, this may be a read error. Since no conserved phenylalanine or tryptophan closes the CDR3, a read error is the likely cause. The chain recombines TRBV14 with TRBJ2-7; unclear D gene. V lost 4 bases and J lost 3, with 13 bases in between. The CDR3 runs to 14 residues. Germline V gives CDR1 SGHDN, CDR2 FVKESK. CDR3 nucleotide sequence: TGTGCCAGCAGCCCCACCCAAAGGCGCTACGAGCAGTACCTC. Protein product: CASSPTQRRYEQYL.

In its sample, this clonotype was seen many times. The chain links TRBV11-2 to TRBJ2-2, with D perhaps TRBD2 (5 bases). Germline V gene sequence: CDR1 SGHAT, CDR2 FQNNGV. The CDR3 has 16 amino acids. The V end was cut by 5 bases, the J end by 1 base, with 14 bases between. The CDR3 loop reads CASSLQAAGNTGELFF. The DNA of the CDR3 is TGTGCCAGCAGCCTCCAAGCCGCGGGGAACACCGGGGAGCTGTTTTTT.

This clonotype showed up many times. The chain couples TRBV4-2 to TRBJ1-4; D perhaps matches TRBD1 (5 bases). The V gene lost 0 bases and the J gene lost 7 bases, with 15 bases spanning the gap. The CDR3 length is 16 residues. Looked up from germline, CDR1 is LGHNA and CDR2 is YNFKEQ. The chain's CDR3 is CASSQDWPRRGEKLFF. The DNA of the CDR3 is TGTGCCAGCAGCCAAGATTGGCCCCGGAGGGGTGAAAAACTGTTTTTT.

This clonotype showed up just once. The junction departs from germline at one end; a sequencing error may be responsible. The genes are TRBV28 and TRBJ2-1, with 9 bases aligning to TRBD1. CDR1 MDHEN and CDR2 SYDVKM come from the germline V gene. The length of the CDR3 is 14 residues. The CDR3 loop reads CASSLGQGRNEQLF. Written as DNA, the CDR3 is TGTGCCAGCAGTTTAGGACAGGGGAGGAATGAGCAGTTGTTC.

This clonotype was seen once. A single base separates this from a much larger clone, so it may be a read error. This chain joins TRBV5-4 and TRBJ1-2; D gene uncertain. Germline V lookup: CDR1 SGHNT, CDR2 YYREEE (reference sequence). This CDR3 is built from 16 residues. The CDR3: CASCKGVPGKTYGCTF. The CDR3 region has the DNA TGTGCCAGCTGTAAGGGCGTACCAGGAAAGACCTATGGCTGCACCTTC. The complete variable domain, with remaining parts taken from reference TRBV5-4 and TRBJ1-2, reads ETGVTQSPTHLIKTRGQQVTLRCSSQSGHNTVSWYQQALGQGPQFIFQYYREEENGRGNFPPRFSGLQFPNYSSELNVNALELDDSALYLCASCKGVPGKTYGCTFGSGTRLTVV.

In its sample, this clonotype was seen many times. The V call is TRBV25-1, the J call TRBJ1-2; weak D call: TRBD1 (6 bases). Germline lookup yields CDR1 MGHDK and CDR2 SYGVNS. V lost 6 bases to trimming and J lost 10 bases, with 21 bases between them. CDR3 length equals 14 residues. In nucleotides, the CDR3 is TGTGCCAGCAGCCAAGGGGGGTCGGTGACTGTCTACACCTTC. It is translated as CASSQGGSVTVYTF.

Notes on this clonotype: A single base separates this from a much larger clone, so it may be a read error. The J gene is TRBJ2-5, the V gene TRBV3-1, with unresolved D. The V end lost 2 bases, the J end lost 5 bases, and 21 bases lay between the germline ends. Per germline, CDR1 LGHDT and CDR2 YNNKEL (reference sequence). The CDR3 is 17 residues long. This CDR3 is CASSQHHPISFTETQYF. CDR3 coding DNA: TGTGCCAGCAGCCAACATCATCCCATTTCTTTCACTGAGACCCAGTACTTC.

This clonotype was counted between two and nine times. A clone one base away is much larger, so this may be a read error. This chain uses TRBV3-1 with TRBJ1-1; tentative D call: TRBD1 (5 bases). The CDR3 covers 15 residues. From germline, CDR1 is LGHDT and CDR2 YNNKEL (reference sequence). The CDR3 DNA sequence: TGTGCCAGCAGCCAAGTATCAGGGACCCCTACTGGAGCTTTCTTT. Translating gives CASSQVSGTPTGAFF. Full variable domain (rest looked up from reference TRBV3-1 and TRBJ1-1): DTAVSQTPKYLVTQMGNDKSIKCEQNLGHDTMYWYKQDSKKFLKIMFSYNNKELIINETVPNRFSPKSPDKAHLNLHINSLELGDSAVYFCASSQVSGTPTGAFFGQGTRLTVV.

This clonotype was counted ten times or more. The chain links TRBV27 to TRBJ1-1; D ambiguous. This CDR3 is 15 amino acids long. V was cut by 2 bases and J by 1 base, with 11 bases left in between. Germline loops: CDR1 MNHEY, CDR2 SMNVEV (reference sequence). CDR3 bases: TGTGCCAGCAGTTTACGCGCGGAGGCGAACACTGAAGCTTTCTTT. As protein: CASSLRAEANTEAFF.

This clonotype has ten or more counts. The chain couples TRBV6-4 to TRBJ1-2, with D unclear. CDR3 length: 17 residues. V lost 5 bases and J lost 4, with 23 bases in between. Germline V lookup: CDR1 MRHNA, CDR2 SNTAGT. DNA for the CDR3: TGTGCCAGCAGTCAACCTTACTCACACGGAAAGACCTATGGCTACACCTTC. Translated, it gives CASSQPYSHGKTYGYTF.

This clonotype was detected ten times or more. The V call is TRBV7-9, the J call TRBJ1-4; 9 bases fit TRBD1. The junction had 4 bases not matched to a gene; V was cut back by 5 bases and J by 6 bases. CDR3 length: 14 amino acids. Germline V gene lookup returns CDR1 SEHNR and CDR2 FQNEAQ (reference sequence). The CDR3 DNA is TGTGCCAGCAGCCTGGGACAGGGACATGAAAAACTGTTTTTT. Translating gives CASSLGQGHEKLFF. Complete variable domain (other parts from reference TRBV7-9 and TRBJ1-4): DTGVSQNPRHKITKRGQNVTFRCDPISEHNRLYWYRQTLGQGPEFLTYFQNEAQLEKSRLLSDRFSAERPKGSFSTLEIQRTEQGDSAMYLCASSLGQGHEKLFFGSGTQLSVL.

The chain couples TRBV7-9 to TRBJ1-1; 7 bases align to TRBD1. V trimming: 6 bases; J trimming: 0 bases; junction bases outside the gene matches: 7. Germline V lookup: CDR1 SEHNR, CDR2 FQNEAQ (reference sequence). The CDR3 contains 15 residues. The DNA of the CDR3 is TGTGCCAGCAGAAACCGACAGGGCTTGAACACTGAAGCTTTCTTT. This sequence encodes CASRNRQGLNTEAFF.

This clonotype was seen a few times. DNA for the CDR3: TGCGCCAGCAGCCGGGCTAGCGGGATTACAGATACGCAGTATTTT. Translating gives CASSRASGITDTQYF. The chain combines TRBV4-1 with TRBJ2-3; 9 nucleotides align to TRBD2. Germline CDR1 MGHRA, CDR2 YSYEKL. J lost 3 bases, V lost 4 bases, and 5 bases had no gene match. The CDR3 has 15 residues.